This T cell receptor beta chain was sequenced during a study of graft-versus-host responses after intestinal transplantation. Study results and caveats: Detected in recipient marrow were GvH clones, some of which were first observed in ileum or blood.

About this clone: Its specificity is not known.

Trimming cost V 7 bases and J 2 bases; bases outside gene matches: 10. This CDR3 has 15 amino acids. Germline values: CDR1 MNHEY, CDR2 SVGAGI. Assay: immunoSEQ multiplex PCR; the TCRdb copy retains only in-frame clones and omits some. The profile shows approximately 82,000 clones, 90% to 95% of them singletons. This rearrangement joins TRBV6-5 to TRBJ1-2, with 7 bases that match TRBD1. The TCR originated in a human donor who received an intestinal transplant. The sample was unstimulated CD4+ T cells sorted from spleen or lymph node cells, taken before intestinal transplant. The CDR3 nucleotides are TGTGCCAGCACCCCCGGAGGGGGCCTAAACTATGGCTACACCTTC. It translates to CASTPGGGLNYGYTF.